A selection of T cell receptor beta chains follows, all from one sample in a study of blood T cell repertoires in COVID-19. Libraries were prepared by immunoSEQ multiplex PCR; TCRdb keeps only in-frame clonotypes and omits some of them. The data contain approximately 210,000 clones, roughly 80% of them singletons. Sequenced material: peripheral blood. The receptors were sampled from a human donor in a cohort sampled during active COVID-19. The CDR3 runs from the conserved cysteine through the conserved F or W. The D gene is left open where the match is weak. Clone size is stated in some rows and not others, as once, few, many or a class when expanded.

d_gene	abundance	j_gene	v_gene	CDR3aa	CDR3nt
TRBD2	medium-sized	TRBJ2-7	TRBV4-2	CASSQDPFTSGRADEQYF	TGTGCCAGCAGCCAAGATCCCTTCACTAGCGGGAGGGCCGACGAGCAGTACTTC
TRBD2	.	TRBJ2-5	TRBV7-3	CASSYRGRAVETQYF	TGTGCCAGCAGCTATCGCGGGAGGGCAGTAGAGACCCAGTACTTC
.	.	TRBJ1-2	TRBV28	CASSSPGGANYGYTF	TGTGCCAGCAGTTCACCGGGGGGAGCTAACTATGGCTACACCTTC
.	once	TRBJ2-3	TRBV21-1	CASSKGDAGGPGDTQYF	TGTGCCAGCAGCAAAGGGGATGCGGGAGGGCCGGGGGATACGCAGTATTTT
.	once	TRBJ2-7	TRBV27	CASSLRDPDSGEQYF	TGTGCCAGCAGTTTGCGGGACCCCGATTCTGGTGAGCAGTACTTC
TRBD2	.	TRBJ2-7	TRBV28	CASRGQGTSYEQYF	TGTGCCAGCAGAGGTCAAGGGACTAGCTATGAGCAGTACTTC
.	.	TRBJ2-5	TRBV25-1	CASSEGQTDQETQYF	TGTGCCAGCAGTGAAGGGCAAACTGACCAAGAGACCCAGTACTTC
TRBD2	.	TRBJ2-6	TRBV27	CASSLSGAFLSGANVLTF	TGTGCCAGCAGTTTGAGCGGGGCTTTCTTGTCTGGGGCCAACGTCCTGACTTTC
TRBD1	.	TRBJ2-7	TRBV6-5	CASSNPSGGSYEQYF	TGTGCCAGCAGTAACCCGTCAGGGGGCTCCTACGAGCAGTACTTC
.	many	TRBJ1-2	TRBV30	CACGGSQGYTF	TGTGCCTGTGGTGGCAGTCAGGGCTACACCTTC
.	.	TRBJ2-7	TRBV28	CASSPAGGQSYEQYF	TGTGCCAGCAGTCCCGCCGGGGGACAGTCCTACGAGCAGTACTTC
.	.	TRBJ1-4	TRBV28	CASNGPAGDEKLFF	TGTGCCAGCAACGGACCGGCCGGGGATGAAAAACTGTTTTTT
TRBD1	few	TRBJ2-7	TRBV5-6	CASSFLSGTGRDEQYF	TGTGCCAGCAGCTTTTTATCCGGGACAGGACGGGACGAGCAGTACTTC
.	.	TRBJ2-7	TRBV30	CAWADNSYEQYF	TGTGCCTGGGCGGACAACTCCTACGAGCAGTACTTC
.	few	TRBJ2-7	TRBV18	CASSPEREQYF	TGTGCCAGCTCACCAGAGCGCGAGCAGTACTTC
TRBD2	once	TRBJ2-2	TRBV6-4	CASSDVAGNTGELFF	TGTGCCAGCAGTGACGTAGCGGGAAACACCGGGGAGCTGTTTTTT
TRBD1	.	TRBJ1-2	TRBV14	CASSPGQGAVGYTF	TGTGCCAGCAGCCCGGGACAGGGGGCGGTTGGCTACACCTTC
.	.	TRBJ1-5	TRBV2	CASSQTGFQPQHF	TGTGCCAGCAGTCAAACAGGGTTCCAGCCCCAGCATTTT
.	.	TRBJ2-5	TRBV18	CASSPRRETQYF	TGTGCCAGCTCACCACGGAGGGAGACCCAGTACTTC
TRBD2	.	TRBJ2-1	TRBV7-3	CASSFLAGVDNEQFF	TGTGCCAGCAGCTTTCTAGCGGGAGTGGACAATGAGCAGTTCTTC
TRBD2	.	TRBJ2-3	TRBV4-3	CASSFIAGGMTDTQYF	TGCGCCAGCAGCTTCATAGCGGGAGGTATGACAGATACGCAGTATTTT
.	.	TRBJ1-1	TRBV19	CASSSYRFGAFF	TGTGCCAGTAGTTCCTACCGTTTCGGAGCTTTCTTT
TRBD1	few	TRBJ1-2	TRBV5-1	CASSTWTGTGYGYTF	TGCGCCAGCAGCACATGGACAGGGACGGGATATGGCTACACCTTC
TRBD1	.	TRBJ1-4	TRBV5-4	CASRRPGTGEKLFF	TGTGCCAGCAGGAGGCCCGGGACAGGGGAAAAACTGTTTTTT
.	.	TRBJ2-4	TRBV28	CASSPRAGVNIQYF	TGTGCCAGCAGCCCAAGGGCAGGGGTAAACATTCAGTACTTC
TRBD2	.	TRBJ2-3	TRBV7-2	CASSFTSGADTQYF	TGTGCCAGCAGCTTTACTAGCGGGGCCGATACGCAGTATTTT
.	few	TRBJ2-6	TRBV29-1	CSVARSGANVLTF	TGCAGCGTTGCCCGCTCTGGGGCCAACGTCCTGACTTTC
TRBD1	.	TRBJ1-1	TRBV4-2	CASSHVGTANTEAFF	TGTGCCAGCAGCCACGTAGGGACAGCAAACACTGAAGCTTTCTTT
.	.	TRBJ1-5	TRBV30	CAWSGQPYSNQPQHF	TGTGCCTGGAGCGGACAGCCGTATAGCAATCAGCCCCAGCATTTT
TRBD1	.	TRBJ1-1	TRBV18	CASSPRDRGLLNTEAFF	TGTGCCAGCTCACCGCGGGACAGGGGGCTTTTGAACACTGAAGCTTTCTTT
.	.	TRBJ1-6	TRBV28	CASSLFGTNNSPLHF	TGTGCCAGCAGTTTATTTGGGACAAATAATTCACCCCTCCACTTT
.	.	TRBJ2-2	TRBV3-1/TRBV3-2	CASSLNGGTGELFF	TGTGCCAGCAGCCTAAACGGGGGAACCGGGGAGCTGTTTTTT
TRBD2	.	TRBJ2-7	TRBV28	CASSPITSGRREQHF	TGTGCCAGCAGTCCCATCACTAGCGGGAGGAGGGAGCAGCACTTC
.	.	TRBJ2-7	TRBV28	CASSLSRQEQYF	TGTGCCAGCAGTCTCAGTAGACAGGAGCAGTACTTC
TRBD2	.	TRBJ2-7	TRBV11-2	CASTTSRLAGYEQYF	TGTGCCAGCACCACTTCGCGGCTAGCGGGTTACGAGCAGTACTTC
.	many	TRBJ2-3	TRBV27	CASSLSSGADTQYF	TGTGCCAGCAGTTTGTCGTCGGGGGCAGATACGCAGTATTTT
.	few	TRBJ1-1	TRBV18	CASSPRTGEAFF	TGTGCCAGCTCACCACGTACGGGTGAAGCTTTCTTT
.	.	TRBJ2-2	TRBV5-1	CASSFTGTGELFF	TGCGCCAGCAGCTTTACGGGCACCGGGGAGCTGTTTTTT
TRBD1	.	TRBJ2-7	TRBV4-3	CASSQAWYRGSYEQYF	TGCGCCAGCAGCCAAGCTTGGTACAGGGGCTCCTACGAGCAGTACTTC